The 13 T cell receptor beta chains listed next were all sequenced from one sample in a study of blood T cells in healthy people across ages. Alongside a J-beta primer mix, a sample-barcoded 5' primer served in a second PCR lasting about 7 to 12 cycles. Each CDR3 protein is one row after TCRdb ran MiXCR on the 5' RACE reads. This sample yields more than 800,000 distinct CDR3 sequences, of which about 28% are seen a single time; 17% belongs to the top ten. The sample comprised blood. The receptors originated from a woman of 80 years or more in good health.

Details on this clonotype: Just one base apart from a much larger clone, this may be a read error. The CDR3 reads CASSETMAYVQYF. DNA for the CDR3: TGTGCCAGCAGTGAGACTATGGCCTACGTGCAGTACTTC. V gene TRBV6-4 combines with J gene TRBJ2-5; perhaps TRBD2 as D (5 bases). Germline CDR1 reads MRHNA; CDR2 reads SNTAGT. The CDR3 is made up of 13 amino acids. The V and J ends lost 3 bases and 11 bases respectively, with 16 bases between them.

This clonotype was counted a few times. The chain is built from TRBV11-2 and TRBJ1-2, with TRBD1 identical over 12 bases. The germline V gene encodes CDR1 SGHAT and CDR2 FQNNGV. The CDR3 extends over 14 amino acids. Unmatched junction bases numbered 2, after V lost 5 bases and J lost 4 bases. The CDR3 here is CASSMGQGAYGYTF. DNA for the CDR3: TGTGCCAGCAGCATGGGACAGGGGGCCTATGGCTACACCTTC.

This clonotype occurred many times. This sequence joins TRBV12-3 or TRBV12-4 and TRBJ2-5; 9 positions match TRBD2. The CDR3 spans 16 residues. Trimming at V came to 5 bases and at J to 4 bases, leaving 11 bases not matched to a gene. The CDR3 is CASSPGGGGAAETQYF. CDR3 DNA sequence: TGTGCCAGCAGTCCCGGGGGCGGGGGGGCGGCAGAGACCCAGTACTTC.

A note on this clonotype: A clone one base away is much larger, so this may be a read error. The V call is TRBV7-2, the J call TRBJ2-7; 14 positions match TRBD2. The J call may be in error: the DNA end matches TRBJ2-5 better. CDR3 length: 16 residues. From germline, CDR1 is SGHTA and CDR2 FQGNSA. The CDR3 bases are TGTGTCAGCAGCATGGGACTAGCGGGGGCTCAGGAGACCCAGTACTTC. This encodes CVSSMGLAGAQETQYF.

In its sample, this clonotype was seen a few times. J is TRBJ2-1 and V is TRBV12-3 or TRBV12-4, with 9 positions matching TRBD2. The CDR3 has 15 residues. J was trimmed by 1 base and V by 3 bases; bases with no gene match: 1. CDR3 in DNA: TGTGCCAGCAGTTTTGCGGGGGGGTCCTACAATGAGCAGTTCTTC. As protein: CASSFAGGSYNEQFF.

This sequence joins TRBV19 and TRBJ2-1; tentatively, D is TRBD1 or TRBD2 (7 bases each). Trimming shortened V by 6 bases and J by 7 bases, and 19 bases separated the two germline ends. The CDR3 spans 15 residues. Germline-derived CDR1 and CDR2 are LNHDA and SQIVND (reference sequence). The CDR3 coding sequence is TGTGCCAGTAGCAGGGGGGGACAGTCGGCGAATGAGCAGTTCTTC. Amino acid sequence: CASSRGGQSANEQFF.

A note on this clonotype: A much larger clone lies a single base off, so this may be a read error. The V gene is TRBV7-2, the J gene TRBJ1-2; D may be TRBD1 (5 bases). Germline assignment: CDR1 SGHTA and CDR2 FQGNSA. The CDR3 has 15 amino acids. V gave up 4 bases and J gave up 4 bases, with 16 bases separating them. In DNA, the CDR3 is TGTGCCAGCAGCTACGGGGCGGCAGGCGGCTATGGCTACACCTTC. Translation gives CASSYGAAGGYGYTF.

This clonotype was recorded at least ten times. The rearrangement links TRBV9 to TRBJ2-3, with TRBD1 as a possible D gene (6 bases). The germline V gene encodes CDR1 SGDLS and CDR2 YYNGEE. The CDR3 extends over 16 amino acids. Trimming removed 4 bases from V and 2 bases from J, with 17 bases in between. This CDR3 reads CASSPVGGGPTDTQYF. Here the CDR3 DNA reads TGTGCCAGCAGCCCCGTGGGTGGGGGCCCCACAGATACGCAGTATTTT.

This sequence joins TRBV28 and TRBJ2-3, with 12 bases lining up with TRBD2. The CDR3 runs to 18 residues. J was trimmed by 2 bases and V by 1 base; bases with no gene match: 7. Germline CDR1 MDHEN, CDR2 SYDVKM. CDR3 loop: CASSLSGLAGGVTDTQYF. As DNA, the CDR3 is TGTGCCAGCAGTTTATCAGGCCTAGCGGGGGGGGTCACAGATACGCAGTATTTT. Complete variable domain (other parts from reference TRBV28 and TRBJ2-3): DVKVTQSSRYLVKRTGEKVFLECVQDMDHENMFWYRQDPGLGLRLIYFSYDVKMKEKGDIPEGYSVSREKKERFSLILESASTNQTSMYLCASSLSGLAGGVTDTQYFGPGTRLTVL.

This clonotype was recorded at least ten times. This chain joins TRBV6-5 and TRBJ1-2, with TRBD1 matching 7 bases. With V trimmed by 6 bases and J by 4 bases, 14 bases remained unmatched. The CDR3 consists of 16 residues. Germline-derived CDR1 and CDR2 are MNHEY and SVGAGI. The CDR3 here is CASRTPTGRSPYGYTF. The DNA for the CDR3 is TGTGCCAGCAGAACACCGACAGGGCGGTCTCCCTATGGCTACACCTTC.

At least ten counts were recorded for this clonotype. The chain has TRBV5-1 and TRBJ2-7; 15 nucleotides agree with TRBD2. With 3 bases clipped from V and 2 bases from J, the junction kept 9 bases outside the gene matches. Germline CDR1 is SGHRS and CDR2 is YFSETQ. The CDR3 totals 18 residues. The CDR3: CASSSYLGTSGGTYEQYF. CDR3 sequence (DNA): TGCGCCAGCAGCTCCTACCTCGGGACTAGCGGGGGGACCTACGAGCAGTACTTC.

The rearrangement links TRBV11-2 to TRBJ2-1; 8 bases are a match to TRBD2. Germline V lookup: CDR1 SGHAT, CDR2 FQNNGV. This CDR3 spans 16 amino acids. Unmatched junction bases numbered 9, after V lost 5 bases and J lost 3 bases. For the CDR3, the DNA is TGTGCCAGCAGCCCCGTCGGGGGGGTTATCTACAATGAGCAGTTCTTC. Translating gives CASSPVGGVIYNEQFF.

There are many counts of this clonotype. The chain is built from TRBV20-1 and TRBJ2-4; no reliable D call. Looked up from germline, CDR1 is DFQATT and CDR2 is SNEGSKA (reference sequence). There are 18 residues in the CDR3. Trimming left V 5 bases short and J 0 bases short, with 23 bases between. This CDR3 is CSALLSGLTPLAKNIQYF. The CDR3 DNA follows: TGCAGTGCTCTATTATCTGGCTTAACACCGTTAGCCAAAAACATTCAGTACTTC.